Each of the 11 T cell receptor beta chains below was sequenced from the same sample in a study of a mutant IDH1 vaccine in newly diagnosed glioma. What these receptors recognize is not known. This sample's time point: week 11, during vaccination. Alongside topical imiquimod, each dose of vaccine comprised 300 ug of mutant IDH1 20-mer peptide. TCRdb's copy holds only in-frame clones and misses some; the assay was immunoSEQ multiplex PCR. In the table there are about 25,000 clones, approximately 80% of which are singletons. The starting material was PBMCs, obtained from a glioma patient whose treatment included an IDH1 peptide vaccine. The receptors were sampled from a woman between 18 and 30 years old with glioma.

The rearrangement links TRBV2 to TRBJ2-5; TRBD1 aligns across 8 bases. The CDR3 is 15 residues long. V trimming: 7 bases; J trimming: 4 bases; junction bases outside the gene matches: 11. The germline gives CDR1 SNHLY, CDR2 FYNNEI. In DNA form, the CDR3 reads TGTGCCAGCACCTACCAGACAGGGGTGGGAGAGACCCAGTACTTC. The encoded protein is CASTYQTGVGETQYF.

The chain combines TRBV6-5 with TRBJ2-7; perhaps TRBD1 as D (6 bases). This CDR3 contains 15 residues. The V gene's germline CDR1 is MNHEY and CDR2 SVGAGI. Trimming cost V 6 bases and J 0 bases, with 15 bases left between them. The CDR3, as DNA: TGTGCCAGCAGATCGGACAGTAGTTTCTCCTACGAGCAGTACTTC. Protein product: CASRSDSSFSYEQYF.

V gene TRBV23-1 combines with J gene TRBJ2-1; D gene unclear. TRBV23-1 is an open reading frame whose function is uncertain. Trimming stripped 4 bases from V and 3 bases from J, with 19 bases between. There are 17 residues in the CDR3. Here the CDR3 reads CASSLFKLGRYYNEQFF. CDR3 sequence (DNA): TGCGCCAGCAGTCTCTTTAAGCTTGGCCGATACTACAATGAGCAGTTCTTC.

This clone was seen more than once but under ten times. The chain couples TRBV7-9 to TRBJ1-1; D is perhaps TRBD1 (6 bases). CDR1 and CDR2 from the germline V gene are SEHNR and FQNEAQ (reference sequence). The CDR3 has 16 amino acids. V shed 4 bases and J shed 1 base, with 16 bases lying between them. CDR3 sequence reads: CASSSQRTDRNTEAFF. Written as DNA, the CDR3 is TGTGCCAGCAGCTCCCAACGGACAGACCGGAACACTGAAGCTTTCTTT.

V is TRBV29-1 and J is TRBJ1-2; D is ambiguous. Germline CDR1 SQVTM, CDR2 ANQGSEA. The CDR3 runs to 10 residues. V was clipped by 6 bases and J by 6 bases, with 8 bases between them. This CDR3 is CSVAWDGYTF. CDR3 in DNA: TGCAGCGTGGCCTGGGATGGCTACACCTTC.

The chain links TRBV7-2 to TRBJ2-5; TRBD2 matches at 10 bases. The V gene end was trimmed by 6 bases and the J gene end by 2 bases; junction bases not matched to a gene: 18. The CDR3 consists of 19 residues. Germline assignment: CDR1 SGHTA and CDR2 FQGNSA. CDR3 protein: CASSLMEKPGLARQETQYF. The CDR3 bases are TGTGCCAGCAGTCTTATGGAAAAACCGGGACTAGCGCGTCAAGAGACCCAGTACTTC.

The chain carries TRBV28 and TRBJ2-5; TRBD2 agrees at 13 bases. CDR3 size: 19 residues. After removal of 5 bases from V and 3 bases from J, the junction contained 15 bases not matched to a gene. The germline V gene has CDR1 MDHEN and CDR2 SYDVKM. The CDR3 DNA is TGTGCCAGCAGTCGCCGTGGGACTAGCGGGAAGGTGGTGGAAGAGACCCAGTACTTC. It encodes CASSRRGTSGKVVEETQYF.

The chain couples TRBV6-1 to TRBJ2-1, with TRBD2 matching over 11 bases. The junction had 8 bases not matched to a gene; V was cut back by 6 bases and J by 7 bases. The CDR3 has 15 amino acids. Germline loops: CDR1 MNHNS, CDR2 SASEGT. The DNA for the CDR3 is TGTGCCAGCAGCCTAACTAGCGGGAGTTATAATGAGCAGTTCTTC. Its protein is CASSLTSGSYNEQFF.

This chain joins TRBV7-2 and TRBJ1-5, with TRBD1 matching over 10 bases. With V trimmed by 5 bases and J by 1 base, 2 bases remained unmatched. Germline loops: CDR1 SGHTA, CDR2 FQGNSA. CDR3 length: 15 amino acids. CDR3 nucleotide sequence: TGTGCCAGCAGCCAGGACAGGGGGAGCAATCAGCCCCAGCATTTT. Its protein is CASSQDRGSNQPQHF.

The chain employs TRBV5-4 and TRBJ1-4; D unresolved. This CDR3 is built from 13 residues. Trimming took 0 bases from V and 5 from J, leaving 5 bases between them. Germline CDR1 is SGHNT and CDR2 is YYREEE (reference sequence). The CDR3 region is CASSLAENEKLFF. The CDR3 nucleotides read TGTGCCAGCAGCTTGGCAGAGAATGAAAAACTGTTTTTT.

The chain couples TRBV7-2 to TRBJ2-3; D is unclear. This CDR3 spans 14 amino acids. The germline CDR1 and CDR2 sequences are SGHTA and FQGNSA. The V end was cut by 4 bases, the J end by 3 bases, with 11 bases between. The CDR3 coding sequence is TGTGCCAGCAGCTCCCCGTCTGGTACAGATACGCAGTATTTT. This codes for CASSSPSGTDTQYF.